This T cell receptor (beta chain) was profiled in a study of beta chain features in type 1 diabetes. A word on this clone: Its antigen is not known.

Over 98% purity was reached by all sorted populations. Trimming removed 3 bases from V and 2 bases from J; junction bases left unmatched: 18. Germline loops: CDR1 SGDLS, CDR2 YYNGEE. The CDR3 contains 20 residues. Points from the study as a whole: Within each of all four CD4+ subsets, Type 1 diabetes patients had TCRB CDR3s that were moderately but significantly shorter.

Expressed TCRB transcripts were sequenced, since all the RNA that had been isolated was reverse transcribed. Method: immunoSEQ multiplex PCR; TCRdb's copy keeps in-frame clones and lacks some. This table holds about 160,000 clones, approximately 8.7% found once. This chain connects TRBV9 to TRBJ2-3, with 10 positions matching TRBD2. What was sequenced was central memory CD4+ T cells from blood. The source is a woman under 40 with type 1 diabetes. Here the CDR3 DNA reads TGTGCCAGCAGCGGGTCTAGCGGGGCTAGCGGGAGTACCTACACAGATACGCAGTATTTT. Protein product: CASSGSSGASGSTYTDTQYF.